These T cell receptor beta chains were read from a single sample in a study of lymphopenia after photon versus proton radiotherapy. Sequencing used immunoSEQ multiplex PCR; TCRdb keeps in-frame clones, though not all of them. The sample has some 38,000 clones, 90% to 95% seen once. Sequenced here: peripheral blood, sampled from a patient treated with photon-based radiotherapy. The origin of the receptors is a man aged 60-69 years with cholangiocarcinoma. CDR3s include the opening cysteine and the closing phenylalanine or tryptophan. Size is stated for part of the rows, as once, few or many counts, or as a class when the clone is expanded.

.,TRBJ2-2,TRBV19,CASSITGLTGELFF
.,TRBJ1-2,TRBV7-2,CASSLAGSRTTNYGYTF
.,TRBJ2-3,TRBV5-8,CASRSRGQDTQYF
.,TRBJ2-1,TRBV18,CASSPQGGTSINEQFF
.,TRBJ2-1,TRBV7-8,CASSLAGSGSYNEQFF
.,TRBJ2-5,TRBV5-4,CAIATSPQETQYF
.,TRBJ2-3,TRBV5-1,CASSLGAEFSTDTQYF
.,TRBJ2-1,TRBV4-3,CASSQEQSSYNEQFF
.,TRBJ1-4,TRBV5-6,CASSFGDRGREEKLFF
.,TRBJ2-1,TRBV2,CASSEALGENEQFF
.,TRBJ2-3,TRBV5-1,CASSLAGRSTDTQYF
.,TRBJ2-7,TRBV5-1,CASSSSGAYEQYF
.,TRBJ2-2,TRBV7-9,CASSPGRTDPRTGELFF
.,TRBJ2-3,TRBV7-2,CASSLAGALTDTQYF
.,TRBJ2-7,TRBV15,CATSRGRTGDYEQYF
.,TRBJ2-3,TRBV5-1,CASSGGGGGTDTQYF
.,TRBJ2-6,TRBV5-6,CASSPYRVTGANVLTF
.,TRBJ2-7,TRBV4-1,CASSQEQGINEQYF
.,TRBJ1-2,TRBV5-1,CASNLEGRTRAYGYTF
once,TRBJ2-2,TRBV7-8,CASSLSTSGNTGELFF
.,TRBJ2-5,TRBV4-2,CASSQEGVQTQYF
.,TRBJ2-5,TRBV6-6,CASSPLAGVALETQYF
.,TRBJ1-1,TRBV19,CASSVRAGTEAFF
few,TRBJ2-7,TRBV21-1,CASSKEGWEQYF
.,TRBJ1-1,TRBV28,CASSALPRAEAFF
.,TRBJ1-5,TRBV7-3,CASSSSSNQPQHF
.,TRBJ2-3,TRBV7-7,CASSFPQPRVDTQYF
.,TRBJ2-5,TRBV18,CASSPRSIDSPQETQYF
few,TRBJ2-6,TRBV15,CATSRDEDGANVLTF
once,TRBJ2-3,TRBV6-1,CASREPGLGTDTQYF
.,TRBJ2-5,TRBV2,CASSEGYLEETQYF
.,TRBJ1-4,TRBV19,CASSPTTGEKLFF
once,TRBJ2-7,TRBV7-8,CASSLRDWGGPYEQYF
once,TRBJ1-2,TRBV21-1,CASSDGTATGYGYTF
.,TRBJ2-1,TRBV5-4,CASSLDSGRANEQFF
.,TRBJ1-5,TRBV6-5,CASRPRGPSNQPQHF
.,TRBJ2-7,TRBV9,CASSVVPSGVYEQYF
.,TRBJ2-3,TRBV6-6,CASSPLSSGSTDTQYF
.,TRBJ2-7,TRBV27,CASSLSLAGPYEQYF
.,TRBJ2-3,TRBV5-1,CASSWVAGLGSDTQYF
.,TRBJ2-7,TRBV11-3,CASSTGQGSYEQYF
once,TRBJ2-7,TRBV6-1,CASTVSYEQYF
once,TRBJ2-1,TRBV19,CASSIFQWGGPTPYNEQFF
.,TRBJ1-5,TRBV2,CASNQFRSNQPQHF
.,TRBJ2-5,TRBV7-2,CASSLRVAGVETQYF
.,TRBJ2-1,TRBV19,CASSLRQSSYNEQFF
.,TRBJ2-1,TRBV7-7,CASSLGQYNEQFF
.,TRBJ2-3,TRBV19,CASSMYGLPDTQYF
once,TRBJ2-5,TRBV5-8,CASSIRDRRETQYF
.,TRBJ2-1,TRBV29-1,CSVETGGYNEQFF
.,TRBJ1-2,TRBV14,CASSLNAGEANYGYTF
few,TRBJ1-1,TRBV14,CATKRGLNTEAFF
few,TRBJ2-3,TRBV29-1,CSVRGRATDTQYF
.,TRBJ1-1,TRBV5-6,CASSLGQPNTEAFF
.,TRBJ2-7,TRBV5-1,CASQPNTGSSYEQYF
.,TRBJ1-6,TRBV6-1,CASSGDRGSPLHF